This TCR beta chain was sequenced for a study of blood T cell repertoires in COVID-19. Turning to the study itself: T cells, B-cell-depleted T cells, or PBMCs supplied cDNA or gDNA.

In the authors' workflow: By means of reference gene primer amplification, nucleated cell counts were estimated. Clones were read by immunoSEQ multiplex PCR, and TCRdb kept only the in-frame ones, dropping some. That table furnishes V, J and clone size, whereas the DNA furnished D and trimming. The sample lists 250,000 to 350,000 clones, roughly 90% seen once, with under 5% in the top ten. The CDR3 has 14 residues. Between the trimmed V and J ends, which lost 1 base and 3 bases, there was a span of 10 bases. The germline V gene has CDR1 SGHTA and CDR2 FQGNSA. V and J are TRBV7-2 and TRBJ2-7; D is unclear. The sequence was obtained from a woman in her fifties or sixties with active or convalescent COVID-19. Material for sequencing was peripheral blood. The DNA for the CDR3 is TGTGCCAGCAGCTTAGTTGCGGTAGACTACGAGCAGTACTTC. This encodes CASSLVAVDYEQYF.